This TCR beta chain derives from a study of T-cell memory formation after mild COVID-19. TCRdb fed the 5' RACE reads into MiXCR, producing one record per CDR3 protein. The data show tens of thousands of distinct CDR3 sequences, 16% seen once. The CDR3 contains 13 residues. The germline CDR1 and CDR2 sequences are DFQATT and SNEGSKA (reference sequence). V was pared by 0 bases and J by 3 bases, with 6 bases between. This receptor was identified in an adult woman who had mild COVID-19 (a few samples of this study predate the infection). Cell type and time point are not known. V usage is TRBV20-1 and J usage is TRBJ2-1; D call uncertain. Material for sequencing was PBMCs or a T cell subset sorted from them (not recorded which). The CDR3 sequence: CSAREVDYNEQFF. The CDR3 DNA reads TGCAGTGCTAGAGAAGTGGACTACAATGAGCAGTTCTTC.